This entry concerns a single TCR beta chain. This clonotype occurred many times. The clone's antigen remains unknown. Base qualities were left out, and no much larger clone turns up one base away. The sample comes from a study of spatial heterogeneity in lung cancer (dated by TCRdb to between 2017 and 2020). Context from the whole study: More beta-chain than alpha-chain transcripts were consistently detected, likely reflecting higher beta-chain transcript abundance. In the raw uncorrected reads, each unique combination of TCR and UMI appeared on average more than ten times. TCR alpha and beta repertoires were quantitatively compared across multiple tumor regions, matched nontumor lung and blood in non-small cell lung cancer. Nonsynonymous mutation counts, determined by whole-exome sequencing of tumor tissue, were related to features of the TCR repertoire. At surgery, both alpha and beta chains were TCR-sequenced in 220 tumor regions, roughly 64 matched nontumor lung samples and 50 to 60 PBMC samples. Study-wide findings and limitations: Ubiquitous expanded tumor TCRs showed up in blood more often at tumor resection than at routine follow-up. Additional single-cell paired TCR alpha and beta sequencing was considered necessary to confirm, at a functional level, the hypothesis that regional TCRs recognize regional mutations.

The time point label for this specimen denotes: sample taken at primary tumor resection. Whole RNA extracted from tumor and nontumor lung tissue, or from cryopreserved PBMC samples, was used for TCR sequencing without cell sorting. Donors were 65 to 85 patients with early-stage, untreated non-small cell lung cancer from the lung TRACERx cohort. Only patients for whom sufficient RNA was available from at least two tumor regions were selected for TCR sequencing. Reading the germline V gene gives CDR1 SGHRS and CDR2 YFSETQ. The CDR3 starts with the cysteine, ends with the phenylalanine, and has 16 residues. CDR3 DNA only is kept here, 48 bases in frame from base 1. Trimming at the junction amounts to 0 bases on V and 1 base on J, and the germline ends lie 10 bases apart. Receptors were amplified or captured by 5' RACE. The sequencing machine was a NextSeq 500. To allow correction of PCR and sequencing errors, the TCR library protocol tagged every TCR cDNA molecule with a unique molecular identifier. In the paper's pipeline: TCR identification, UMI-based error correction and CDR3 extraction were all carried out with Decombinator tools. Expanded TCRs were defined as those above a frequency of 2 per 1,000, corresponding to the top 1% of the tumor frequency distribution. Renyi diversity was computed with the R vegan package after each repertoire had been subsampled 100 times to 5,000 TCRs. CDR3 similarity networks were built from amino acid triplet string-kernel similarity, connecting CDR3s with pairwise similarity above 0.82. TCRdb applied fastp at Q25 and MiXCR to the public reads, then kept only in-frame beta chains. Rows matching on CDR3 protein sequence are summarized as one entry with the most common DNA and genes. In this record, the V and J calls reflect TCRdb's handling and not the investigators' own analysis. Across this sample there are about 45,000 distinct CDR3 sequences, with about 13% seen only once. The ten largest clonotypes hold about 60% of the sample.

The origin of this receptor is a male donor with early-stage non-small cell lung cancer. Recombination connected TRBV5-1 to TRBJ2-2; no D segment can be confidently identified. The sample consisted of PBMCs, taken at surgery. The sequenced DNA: TGCGCCAGCAGCTTGGGAGGCGCCGGGAACACCGGGGAGCTGTTTTTT. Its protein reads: CASSLGGAGNTGELFF.